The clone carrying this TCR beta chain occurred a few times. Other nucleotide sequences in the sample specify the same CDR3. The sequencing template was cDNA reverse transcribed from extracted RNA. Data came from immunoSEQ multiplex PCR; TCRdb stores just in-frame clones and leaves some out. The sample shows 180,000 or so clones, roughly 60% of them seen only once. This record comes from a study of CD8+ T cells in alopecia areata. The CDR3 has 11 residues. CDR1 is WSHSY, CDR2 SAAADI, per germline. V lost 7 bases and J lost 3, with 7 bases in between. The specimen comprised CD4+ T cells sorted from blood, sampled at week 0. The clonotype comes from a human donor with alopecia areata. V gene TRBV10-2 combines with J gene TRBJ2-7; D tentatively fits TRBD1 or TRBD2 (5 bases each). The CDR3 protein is CASTRGYEQYF. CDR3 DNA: TGCGCCAGCACGAGGGGCTACGAGCAGTACTTC.